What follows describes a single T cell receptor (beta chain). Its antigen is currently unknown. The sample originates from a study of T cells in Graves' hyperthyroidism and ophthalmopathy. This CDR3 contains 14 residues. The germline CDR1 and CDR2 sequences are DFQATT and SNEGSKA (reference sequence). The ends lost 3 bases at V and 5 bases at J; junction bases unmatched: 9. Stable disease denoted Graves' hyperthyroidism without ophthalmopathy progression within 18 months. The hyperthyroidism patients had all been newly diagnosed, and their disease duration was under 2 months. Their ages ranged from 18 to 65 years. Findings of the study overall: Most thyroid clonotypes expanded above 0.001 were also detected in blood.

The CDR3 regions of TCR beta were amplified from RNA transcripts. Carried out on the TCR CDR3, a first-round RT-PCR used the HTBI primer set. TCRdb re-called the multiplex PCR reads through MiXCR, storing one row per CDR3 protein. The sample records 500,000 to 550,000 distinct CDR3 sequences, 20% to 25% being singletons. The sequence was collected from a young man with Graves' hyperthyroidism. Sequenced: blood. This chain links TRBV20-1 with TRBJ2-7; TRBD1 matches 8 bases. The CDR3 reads CSARTDRGSDEQYF. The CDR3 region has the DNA TGCAGTGCTAGGACTGACAGGGGTAGTGACGAGCAGTACTTC.